This T cell receptor beta chain appears in the sequencing data of a study of control samples from healthy donors and cancer patients. The table came from immunoSEQ multiplex PCR; TCRdb's copy has only in-frame clones and leaves some out. The sample contains some 110,000 clones, about four fifths of which appear only once. The V gene lost 0 bases and the J gene lost 7 bases, with 12 bases spanning the gap. Germline values: CDR1 LGHNA, CDR2 YSLEER. This CDR3 is built from 14 residues. Specimen: blood. This TCR was recovered from a woman aged 45-65 years in good health. This chain connects TRBV4-3 to TRBJ1-2; D unclear. The CDR3 nucleotides are TGCGCCAGCAGCCAAGACAGGTATTCGGGTGGCTACACCTTC. It codes for CASSQDRYSGGYTF.